The rows below give T cell receptor beta chains drawn from one sample of a study of blood T cell repertoires in COVID-19. Using immunoSEQ multiplex PCR, the repertoire was profiled, and TCRdb retains in-frame clones only, with some absent. The sample lists fewer than 500,000 clones, approximately 90% occurring once. Sequenced sample: peripheral blood. These receptors came from a woman aged 30 to 39 with active or convalescent COVID-19. Each CDR3 is given with its conserved first and last residue. The order of the fields is J gene, D gene, clone size, V gene, CDR3 protein, CDR3 DNA. The D gene is left open where the match is weak. Where a row states a size, it is once, few, many or the class of an expanded clone; other rows omit it.

J: TRBJ2-7
D: NA
size: NA
V: TRBV5-1
CDR3: CASSLQGYEQYF
DNA: TGCGCCAGCAGCTTGCAGGGATACGAGCAGTACTTC

J: TRBJ1-2
D: NA
size: NA
V: TRBV7-9
CDR3: CASSPTQETKNYGYTF
DNA: TGTGCCAGCAGCCCCACCCAAGAGACAAAGAACTATGGCTACACCTTC

J: TRBJ2-7
D: NA
size: once
V: TRBV30
CDR3: CAWSVLPIYEQYF
DNA: TGTGCCTGGAGTGTACTTCCGATCTACGAGCAGTACTTC

J: TRBJ1-2
D: NA
size: NA
V: TRBV29-1
CDR3: CSVSGIYGYTF
DNA: TGCAGCGTATCAGGGATCTATGGCTACACCTTC

J: TRBJ2-7
D: TRBD1
size: NA
V: TRBV7-6
CDR3: CASSSQTGVYEQYF
DNA: TGTGCCAGCAGCTCCCAAACAGGGGTCTACGAGCAGTACTTC

J: TRBJ2-3
D: NA
size: NA
V: TRBV19
CDR3: CASSIEQGSPDTQYF
DNA: TGTGCCAGTAGTATAGAACAGGGTAGCCCAGATACGCAGTATTTT

J: TRBJ2-2
D: NA
size: NA
V: TRBV5-8
CDR3: CASSFGQANTGELFF
DNA: TGTGCCAGCAGCTTCGGACAAGCGAACACCGGGGAGCTGTTTTTT

J: TRBJ1-2
D: NA
size: NA
V: TRBV7-9
CDR3: CASSPGSRGYTF
DNA: TGTGCCAGCAGCCCAGGGTCTAGAGGCTACACCTTC

J: TRBJ2-1
D: NA
size: NA
V: TRBV10-3
CDR3: CAINDRSYNEQFF
DNA: TGTGCCATCAATGACAGGTCCTACAATGAGCAGTTCTTC

J: TRBJ2-3
D: NA
size: NA
V: TRBV18
CDR3: CASSPLRSSGDTQYF
DNA: TGTGCCAGCTCACCTCTAAGGTCTTCGGGAGATACGCAGTATTTT

J: TRBJ1-2
D: NA
size: NA
V: TRBV10-3
CDR3: CAIRGGVTNYGYTF
DNA: TGTGCCATCAGGGGAGGGGTCACAAACTATGGCTACACCTTC

J: TRBJ1-5
D: NA
size: NA
V: TRBV5-3
CDR3: CARSLAWFPTGMQPQHF
DNA: TGTGCCAGAAGCTTGGCGTGGTTCCCAACAGGGATGCAGCCCCAGCATTTT

J: TRBJ1-2
D: TRBD1
size: once
V: TRBV5-8
CDR3: CASSLSGSEGAYGYTF
DNA: TGTGCCAGCAGCTTGAGTGGTTCCGAGGGGGCCTATGGCTACACCTTC

J: TRBJ2-3
D: NA
size: NA
V: TRBV25-1
CDR3: CASSEYGRGTDTQYF
DNA: TGTGCCAGCAGTGAATACGGGCGGGGCACAGATACGCAGTATTTT

J: TRBJ2-2
D: TRBD2
size: few
V: TRBV6-1
CDR3: CASSGRGTKRNTGELFF
DNA: TGTGCCAGCAGTGGCCGGGGGACTAAAAGGAACACCGGGGAGCTGTTTTTT

J: TRBJ1-2
D: TRBD1
size: NA
V: TRBV5-1
CDR3: CASSMGQTRADGYTF
DNA: TGCGCCAGCAGCATGGGACAGACCCGGGCCGATGGCTACACCTTC

J: TRBJ2-7
D: TRBD2
size: NA
V: TRBV4-2
CDR3: CASSQVPGTSGTYEQYF
DNA: TGTGCCAGCAGCCAAGTCCCGGGGACTAGCGGGACCTACGAGCAGTACTTC

J: TRBJ1-2
D: TRBD1
size: NA
V: TRBV19
CDR3: CASSMMTGDGYTF
DNA: TGTGCCAGTAGTATGATGACAGGGGATGGCTACACCTTC

J: TRBJ2-1
D: NA
size: NA
V: TRBV15
CDR3: CATSSARANEQFF
DNA: TGTGCCACCAGCAGCGCCCGCGCAAATGAGCAGTTCTTC

J: TRBJ1-1
D: NA
size: NA
V: TRBV15
CDR3: CATSREGGVYTEAFF
DNA: TGTGCCACCAGCAGAGAAGGTGGAGTATACACTGAAGCTTTCTTT

J: TRBJ1-5
D: NA
size: NA
V: TRBV7-9
CDR3: CASSPTTVSSNQPQHF
DNA: TGTGCCAGCAGCCCGACGACAGTTTCTAGCAATCAGCCCCAGCATTTT

J: TRBJ1-5
D: TRBD1
size: NA
V: TRBV19
CDR3: CASSMGTGRDNQPQHF
DNA: TGTGCCAGTAGTATGGGGACAGGGCGGGACAATCAGCCCCAGCATTTT

J: TRBJ2-3
D: TRBD2
size: NA
V: TRBV7-8
CDR3: CASSLQTSGRAGDTQYF
DNA: TGTGCCAGCAGCCTCCAGACTAGCGGGAGGGCCGGAGATACGCAGTATTTT

J: TRBJ1-1
D: TRBD1
size: NA
V: TRBV29-1
CDR3: CSVELEGAGTEAFF
DNA: TGCAGCGTTGAATTGGAGGGGGCAGGGACTGAAGCTTTCTTT

J: TRBJ2-2
D: NA
size: NA
V: TRBV6-5
CDR3: CASSFGPGDTGELFF
DNA: TGTGCCAGCAGTTTTGGGCCGGGGGACACCGGGGAGCTGTTTTTT

J: TRBJ2-5
D: NA
size: NA
V: TRBV12-3/TRBV12-4
CDR3: CASSGAGMETQYF
DNA: TGTGCCAGTAGTGGCGCCGGGATGGAGACCCAGTACTTC

J: TRBJ2-3
D: TRBD2
size: NA
V: TRBV5-1
CDR3: CASSLDSGRAWTDTQYF
DNA: TGCGCCAGCAGCTTGGATAGCGGGAGGGCCTGGACAGATACGCAGTATTTT

J: TRBJ2-5
D: NA
size: NA
V: TRBV6-5
CDR3: CAKEGEGEGRETQYF
DNA: TGTGCCAAAGAAGGCGAGGGGGAGGGTAGAGAGACCCAGTACTTC

J: TRBJ1-6
D: NA
size: NA
V: TRBV6-4
CDR3: CASSVKSQGPLHF
DNA: TGTGCCAGCAGTGTAAAATCACAGGGCCCCCTCCACTTT

J: TRBJ1-4
D: TRBD1
size: few
V: TRBV5-5
CDR3: CASSFTGGNEKLFF
DNA: TGTGCCAGCAGCTTTACAGGGGGGAATGAAAAACTGTTTTTT

J: TRBJ1-6
D: TRBD1
size: NA
V: TRBV27
CDR3: CASSFLGTGGSPLHF
DNA: TGTGCCAGCAGTTTTTTAGGGACAGGGGGCTCACCCCTCCACTTT

J: TRBJ2-7
D: NA
size: NA
V: TRBV11-2
CDR3: CASSFNYEQYF
DNA: TGTGCCAGCAGCTTCAACTACGAGCAGTACTTC

J: TRBJ1-1
D: NA
size: once
V: TRBV2
CDR3: CASKREPDWPKTEAFF
DNA: TGTGCCAGCAAGCGGGAACCTGACTGGCCTAAGACTGAAGCTTTCTTT

J: TRBJ1-2
D: TRBD1
size: NA
V: TRBV4-1
CDR3: CASSQDRDRVVYGYTF
DNA: TGCGCCAGCAGCCAAGATCGGGACAGGGTTGTCTATGGCTACACCTTC

J: TRBJ2-1
D: TRBD2
size: NA
V: TRBV27
CDR3: CASRPAGTSAYNEQFF
DNA: TGTGCCAGCAGGCCAGCCGGGACTAGCGCCTACAATGAGCAGTTCTTC

J: TRBJ2-1
D: NA
size: NA
V: TRBV2
CDR3: CASSDLSGLEQFF
DNA: TGTGCCAGCAGTGACCTTTCAGGGTTGGAGCAGTTCTTC

J: TRBJ1-3
D: NA
size: NA
V: TRBV19
CDR3: CASRGRQGGDTIYF
DNA: TGTGCCAGTAGGGGACGGCAGGGAGGGGACACCATATATTTT

J: TRBJ2-1
D: NA
size: NA
V: TRBV11-2
CDR3: CASSLDRSDEQFF
DNA: TGTGCCAGCAGCTTAGATCGTAGCGATGAGCAGTTCTTC

J: TRBJ2-5
D: TRBD1
size: NA
V: TRBV3-1/TRBV3-2
CDR3: CASSPRTGKETQYF
DNA: TGTGCCAGCAGCCCCCGGACAGGGAAGGAGACCCAGTACTTC

J: TRBJ2-6
D: NA
size: NA
V: TRBV15
CDR3: CATSGDRLGTSGANVLTF
DNA: TGTGCCACCAGCGGTGACAGGTTGGGGACCTCTGGGGCCAACGTCCTGACTTTC

J: TRBJ2-5
D: TRBD2
size: once
V: TRBV19
CDR3: CASNLAGGPETQYF
DNA: TGTGCCAGTAACCTAGCGGGAGGGCCAGAGACCCAGTACTTC

J: TRBJ1-5
D: TRBD1
size: few
V: TRBV3-1/TRBV3-2
CDR3: CASSQTGGTQHF
DNA: TGTGCCAGCAGCCAGACAGGGGGGACCCAGCATTTT

J: TRBJ1-4
D: NA
size: NA
V: TRBV30
CDR3: CAWTGGEANEKLFF
DNA: TGTGCCTGGACTGGAGGGGAGGCTAATGAAAAACTGTTTTTT

J: TRBJ1-1
D: NA
size: NA
V: TRBV2
CDR3: CASSLGRDTLIGTEAFF
DNA: TGTGCCAGCAGCCTAGGTAGGGACACCTTAATAGGCACTGAAGCTTTCTTT

J: TRBJ1-6
D: NA
size: NA
V: TRBV27
CDR3: CASSFTQGGFNSPLHF
DNA: TGTGCCAGCAGTTTTACTCAAGGGGGTTTTAATTCACCCCTCCACTTT

J: TRBJ1-4
D: TRBD1
size: NA
V: TRBV4-1
CDR3: CASSQDQGRGNEKLFF
DNA: TGCGCCAGCAGCCAAGATCAGGGCAGGGGGAATGAAAAACTGTTTTTT

J: TRBJ1-3
D: NA
size: NA
V: TRBV18
CDR3: CASSPDINGNTIYF
DNA: TGTGCCAGCTCACCTGACATAAACGGAAACACCATATATTTT

J: TRBJ1-3
D: TRBD1
size: NA
V: TRBV29-1
CDR3: CSVCGQDEPGNTIYF
DNA: TGCAGCGTTTGTGGACAGGACGAACCTGGAAACACCATATATTTT

J: TRBJ2-3
D: NA
size: NA
V: TRBV2
CDR3: CASLLFLSGVPQYF
DNA: TGTGCCAGCTTGTTGTTTTTATCGGGAGTTCCGCAGTATTTT

J: TRBJ1-1
D: NA
size: few
V: TRBV19
CDR3: CASKRGGSRNTEAFF
DNA: TGTGCCAGTAAACGCGGAGGCAGTAGAAACACTGAAGCTTTCTTT

J: TRBJ2-7
D: NA
size: few
V: TRBV2
CDR3: CASSEKPNEQYF
DNA: TGTGCCAGCAGTGAGAAGCCGAACGAGCAGTACTTC

J: TRBJ2-2
D: NA
size: once
V: TRBV7-2
CDR3: CASSLGLVPTGELFF
DNA: TGTGCCAGCAGCTTGGGGCTTGTGCCGACCGGGGAGCTGTTTTTT

J: TRBJ1-4
D: NA
size: NA
V: TRBV6-4
CDR3: CASPTGGHFLFF
DNA: TGTGCCAGCCCAACTGGGGGACACTTTTTGTTTTTT

J: TRBJ2-1
D: TRBD2
size: once
V: TRBV5-1
CDR3: CASSSGTSGRQHEQFF
DNA: TGCGCCAGCAGTTCCGGGACTAGCGGGAGGCAGCATGAGCAGTTCTTC

J: TRBJ2-7
D: NA
size: NA
V: TRBV30
CDR3: CAWSRTDKVGGQYF
DNA: TGTGCCTGGAGTAGGACAGATAAAGTCGGCGGGCAGTACTTC

J: TRBJ1-1
D: NA
size: NA
V: TRBV6-5
CDR3: CASSTSTGRVEAFF
DNA: TGTGCCAGCAGTACGAGTACAGGGAGGGTTGAAGCTTTCTTT

J: TRBJ1-4
D: TRBD1
size: NA
V: TRBV7-6
CDR3: CASSLAVTGLNEKLFF
DNA: TGTGCCAGCAGCCTCGCCGTGACAGGGCTTAATGAAAAACTGTTTTTT